This T cell receptor (beta chain) was recovered during a study of CD8+ T cells in alopecia areata (dated by TCRdb to the late 2010s). About the investigation overall: The treated patients, all with moderate-to-severe alopecia areata, were enrolled in an open-label pilot trial of oral tofacitinib given at 5 to 10 mg twice daily. Patients on tofacitinib were biopsied at baseline and after 4 and 24 weeks of treatment, and several of the patients also had a later scalp biopsy. High-throughput TCRbeta sequencing was used to examine T cell clonal expansion in alopecia areata in both the C3H/HeJ mouse model and human patients. Amplification of TCRbeta CDR3 regions was done by immunoSEQ multiplex PCR using 35 Vbeta forward primers and 13 Jbeta reverse primers. Scalp tissue and sorted CD4+ and CD8+ peripheral blood T cells from patchy and totalis/universalis alopecia areata patients and from healthy controls were covered by human TCRbeta sequencing. Scalp clonality was compared among normal scalp (n=4), patchy alopecia areata scalp (n=8), and alopecia totalis/universalis scalp (n=8). The RNA source kit depended on sample type: the PAXgene miRNA kit for fixed scalp, the miRNeasy kit for PBMCs, and the RNeasy kit for mouse skin. Patients stayed on tofacitinib for 6 to 18 months and then had 6 months of follow-up off drug so that delayed response and recurrence could be assessed. Disease severity in treated patients was measured with the SALT score, which quantifies the percentage of affected scalp surface area. Beyond this particular receptor, the publication reports: Because the treated cohort was small and had only one nonresponder, larger studies are needed to examine links between baseline CD8+ expansion and response. Scalp clonality and the number of expanded CD8+ clones among the top 100 scalp clones were significantly decreased by tofacitinib. Compared with normal scalp, lesional scalp, particularly in alopecia totalis/universalis, had higher clonality and more expanded CD8+ clones, which suggests antigenic drive. Unlike mouse skin, where gammadelta T cells dominate, normal human skin contains resident alphabeta T cells that get sequenced too, which complicates analysis of the scalp TCR repertoire. Many expanded lesional clones were found to persist in scalp and blood during tofacitinib treatment, and relapse after treatment cessation may be partly explained by this persistence. Shared TCR sequences between patients were less evident than in mice, which may be partly attributable to HLA diversity in the patient population.

Library prep was done by the immunoSEQ multiplex PCR assay. For TCR sequencing, RNA was extracted from every sample and reverse transcribed into cDNA to serve as template. First-strand cDNA was synthesized with SuperScript III using a 2:1 mix of oligo-dT and random hexamers. A synthetic immune receptor repertoire was used to gauge amplification bias, and whatever bias remained was removed computationally. The study's own analysis went as follows. Raw reads were preprocessed to remove errors, and CDR3 was defined by IMGT conventions from the conserved cysteine to phenylalanine. Clonality was computed by normalizing Shannon entropy by log2 of the number of productive unique TCRs and subtracting the result from 1. Scalp TCRbeta sequences were cross-referenced with sorted blood CD4 and CD8 repertoires so that the CD4 or CD8 identity of scalp clones could be inferred. The source is immuneACCESS, and TCRdb retained only in-frame sequences with V and J called. Part of the clones is not carried over; for the studies checked, unresolved V genes explain less than half of this, and the remainder is unexplained. V and J calls and clone size are given by that table; D and trimming were obtained from the DNA. Present in this sample are 150,000 to 250,000 clones, 58% of which were seen just once. The ten largest clones take up 5.5% to 6% of the sample.

As for this clone: Its antigen has not been determined. Base-call qualities are not available, and no considerably larger clone is one nucleotide away.

The time point label corresponds to: about 25 weeks on oral tofacitinib. What this sample's treatment or condition label stands for: oral pan-JAK inhibitor, 5-10 mg twice daily. Peripheral blood and lesional scalp punch biopsies were obtained from patients with alopecia areata. PBMCs were isolated by density centrifugation and stained for CD3, CD4 and CD8, and CD4+ and CD8+ T cells were sorted on a FACSAria. The sequenced sample was CD4+ T cells sorted from blood, obtained at week 24, from a patient treated with tofacitinib. The TCR comes from a human donor with alopecia areata.

The CDR3 protein: CASSSQAGGNYEQYF. Read as DNA, the sequence is TGTGCCAGCAGCTCTCAAGCGGGAGGGAACTACGAGCAGTACTTC. This chain is built from TRBV7-2 and TRBJ2-7, with 10 middle bases fitting TRBD2. CDR1 is given as SGHTA and CDR2 as FQGNSA, both from the germline V gene. Unmatched junction bases come to 6, with V trimmed by 4 bases and J by 3 bases. Counted from cysteine to phenylalanine, this CDR3 has 15 amino acids. CDR3 DNA is the only sequence kept; it has 45 bases, read in frame from the first base.